These 5 T cell receptor beta chains originate from one sample sequenced in a study of blood T cells in healthy people across ages. Then a second PCR, running about 6 to 12 cycles, was carried out with a sample-barcoded 5' primer and a J-beta primer mix. TCRdb re-analysed the 5' RACE reads in MiXCR, keeping a single row per CDR3 protein. The sample lists 1,800,000 or so distinct CDR3 sequences, about two fifths occurring once. Sequencing was performed on blood. The receptors shown here come from a human donor in good health.

V gene TRBV10-3 combines with J gene TRBJ1-5; perhaps TRBD1 as D (5 bases). CDR3 length equals 15 residues. The V end lost 2 bases, the J end lost 5 bases, and 13 bases lay between the germline ends. Per germline, CDR1 ENHRY and CDR2 SYGVKD. CDR3 bases: TGTGCCATCAGTGAGGCGAACGGGGGAGATCAGCCCCAGCATTTT. This codes for CAISEANGGDQPQHF.

This clonotype was seen only a few times. The chain uses TRBV5-1 and TRBJ2-3; 8 nucleotides match TRBD1. The CDR3 is 14 amino acids. With 2 bases clipped from V and 4 bases from J, the junction kept 3 bases outside the gene matches. CDR1 and CDR2 from the germline V gene are SGHRS and YFSETQ. The CDR3 sequence is CASSFRTGPDTQYF. The CDR3 region has the DNA TGCGCCAGCAGCTTCAGGACAGGGCCAGATACGCAGTATTTT.

The chain links TRBV6-6 to TRBJ1-1; D remains ambiguous. CDR1 MNHNY and CDR2 SVGAGI come from the germline V gene (reference sequence). This CDR3 has 11 amino acids. V gave up 6 bases and J gave up 11 bases, with 13 bases separating them. CDR3 sequence reads: CASRNSVWAFF. Here the CDR3 DNA reads TGTGCCAGCAGAAACAGCGTTTGGGCTTTCTTT.

To note about this clonotype: One junction end does not reproduce the germline sequence, and a read error may be involved. The chain recombines TRBV4-2 with TRBJ1-2; 8 bases map to TRBD1. This CDR3 region has 16 residues. Germline V CDR1 and CDR2: LGHNA, YNFKEQ. CDR3 loop: CASSRSGTGRGGGYTF. The CDR3 DNA sequence: TGTGCTAGCAGCCGAAGCGGGACAGGCCGGGGGGGTGGCTACACCTTC.

At least ten counts were recorded for this clonotype. The gene calls are TRBV29-1 and TRBJ2-3; 7 positions match TRBD2. The V gene end was trimmed by 4 bases and the J gene end by 2 bases; junction bases not matched to a gene: 6. This CDR3 is 14 amino acids long. CDR1 is SQVTM and CDR2 is ANQGSEA in the germline V gene. CDR3 bases: TGCAGCGTTGCGAGTAGCGGGTACACAGATACGCAGTATTTT. Encoded protein: CSVASSGYTDTQYF.